A selection of T cell receptor beta chains follows, all from one sample in a study of blood T cell repertoires in COVID-19. Only in-frame clones appear in the TCRdb table, and some are missing; sequencing was by immunoSEQ multiplex PCR. Among roughly 380,000 clones listed, more than 70% were seen once. Material: PBMCs or T cells enriched from blood (not recorded which). Receptor source: a woman in her twenties or thirties who had been exposed to COVID-19. The CDR3 runs from the conserved cysteine through the conserved F or W. The D gene is left open where the match is weak. Clone size is stated in some rows and not others, as once, few, many or a class when expanded.

v_gene: TRBV7-9
j_gene: TRBJ2-3
abundance: -
d_gene: -
CDR3nt: TGTGCCAGCAGCCCAGCGACAGGTGGCACAGATACGCAGTATTTT
CDR3aa: CASSPATGGTDTQYF

v_gene: TRBV5-1
j_gene: TRBJ2-3
abundance: -
d_gene: -
CDR3nt: TGCGCCAGCAGCGTCAGGGGTTGGTACACAGATACGCAGTATTTT
CDR3aa: CASSVRGWYTDTQYF

v_gene: TRBV19
j_gene: TRBJ2-5
abundance: -
d_gene: -
CDR3nt: TGTGCCAGTAGTACAGGGTTCTGGGAGACCCAGTACTTC
CDR3aa: CASSTGFWETQYF

v_gene: TRBV27
j_gene: TRBJ1-6
abundance: -
d_gene: TRBD1
CDR3nt: TGTGCCAGCAGAGAACGGGACAGGGTGCATTCACCCCTCCACTTT
CDR3aa: CASRERDRVHSPLHF

v_gene: TRBV28
j_gene: TRBJ1-5
abundance: -
d_gene: -
CDR3nt: TGTGCCAGCATTGCAAACAGGGTGCGAATTCAGCCCCAGCATTTT
CDR3aa: CASIANRVRIQPQHF

v_gene: TRBV21-1
j_gene: TRBJ2-4
abundance: once
d_gene: -
CDR3nt: TGTGCCAGCAGCCCCTATACCGCCAAAAACATTCAGTACTTC
CDR3aa: CASSPYTAKNIQYF

v_gene: TRBV5-1
j_gene: TRBJ2-7
abundance: -
d_gene: -
CDR3nt: TGCGCCAGCAGCTTGACGGGAGAACCAGGCCCTAGCTCCTACGAGCAGTACTTC
CDR3aa: CASSLTGEPGPSSYEQYF

v_gene: TRBV15
j_gene: TRBJ2-1
abundance: -
d_gene: TRBD2
CDR3nt: TGTGCCACCGTTGAGGATACCGGCGGGAGTGAGCAGTTCTTC
CDR3aa: CATVEDTGGSEQFF

v_gene: TRBV9
j_gene: TRBJ1-4
abundance: -
d_gene: TRBD1
CDR3nt: TGTGCCAGCAGCGTAGGGGACAGCCAACCTGAAAAACTGTTTTTT
CDR3aa: CASSVGDSQPEKLFF

v_gene: TRBV14
j_gene: TRBJ2-5
abundance: -
d_gene: -
CDR3nt: TGTGCCAGCAGCCCAGGGCGTGACTGGCTCGATCCGCGGGAGACCCAGTACTTC
CDR3aa: CASSPGRDWLDPRETQYF

v_gene: TRBV5-1
j_gene: TRBJ2-3
abundance: -
d_gene: TRBD1
CDR3nt: TGCGCCAGCAGCACAGGACAGGGGCGCACAGATACGCAGTATTTT
CDR3aa: CASSTGQGRTDTQYF

v_gene: TRBV5-8
j_gene: TRBJ2-5
abundance: few
d_gene: -
CDR3nt: TGTGCCAGCAGCTTGGAACTGCTCCAAGAGACCCAGTACTTC
CDR3aa: CASSLELLQETQYF

v_gene: TRBV7-3
j_gene: TRBJ2-5
abundance: -
d_gene: TRBD2
CDR3nt: TGTGCCAGCAGCTCCGCAGCGGGAGGGCCAAAAGAGACCCAGTACTTC
CDR3aa: CASSSAAGGPKETQYF

v_gene: TRBV7-3
j_gene: TRBJ2-2
abundance: -
d_gene: TRBD1
CDR3nt: TGTGCCAGCAGCCAAACAGGGGGAGGTACCGGGGAGCTGTTTTTT
CDR3aa: CASSQTGGGTGELFF

v_gene: TRBV5-1
j_gene: TRBJ1-2
abundance: -
d_gene: TRBD1
CDR3nt: TGCGCCAGCAGCCCGGATGGACAGGAGGCAGGGATCTATGGCTACACCTTC
CDR3aa: CASSPDGQEAGIYGYTF

v_gene: TRBV14
j_gene: TRBJ2-1
abundance: -
d_gene: -
CDR3nt: TGTGCCAGCAGCCATCGGGGAGCCTACAATGAGCAGTTCTTC
CDR3aa: CASSHRGAYNEQFF

v_gene: TRBV30
j_gene: TRBJ2-1
abundance: -
d_gene: -
CDR3nt: TGTGCCGGGGGACACCCCAGCTACAATGAGCAGTTCTTC
CDR3aa: CAGGHPSYNEQFF

v_gene: TRBV21-1
j_gene: TRBJ2-5
abundance: -
d_gene: -
CDR3nt: TGTGCCAGGGACAGGGGAGAGACCCAGTACTTC
CDR3aa: CARDRGETQYF

v_gene: TRBV7-7
j_gene: TRBJ2-5
abundance: -
d_gene: TRBD2
CDR3nt: TGTGCTAGCAGCCTCACTAGCGCTAGCGGGGAGACCCAGTACTTC
CDR3aa: CASSLTSASGETQYF

v_gene: TRBV3-1/TRBV3-2
j_gene: TRBJ1-2
abundance: -
d_gene: -
CDR3nt: TGTGCCAGCAGCCAAGATCGAGGGTTAGGCTACACCTTC
CDR3aa: CASSQDRGLGYTF

v_gene: TRBV6-5
j_gene: TRBJ1-5
abundance: -
d_gene: TRBD1
CDR3nt: TGTGCCAGCGCATCCGGGACAGATTATAATCAGCCCCAGCATTTT
CDR3aa: CASASGTDYNQPQHF

v_gene: TRBV6-5
j_gene: TRBJ1-1
abundance: -
d_gene: -
CDR3nt: TGTGCCAGCAGTTACTCTGCGGGGGACACTGAAGCTTTCTTT
CDR3aa: CASSYSAGDTEAFF

v_gene: TRBV9
j_gene: TRBJ1-2
abundance: -
d_gene: -
CDR3nt: TGTGCCAGCAGGACACCCGACGGTGGCTACACCTTC
CDR3aa: CASRTPDGGYTF

v_gene: TRBV29-1
j_gene: TRBJ2-2
abundance: -
d_gene: TRBD1
CDR3nt: TGCAGCGTTGGGACAGGGGGACACAGCCGGTCCGGGGAGCTGTTTTTT
CDR3aa: CSVGTGGHSRSGELFF

v_gene: TRBV2
j_gene: TRBJ2-7
abundance: -
d_gene: -
CDR3nt: TGTGCCAGCAGAAACCTCGGGGGTCACGAGCAGTACTTC
CDR3aa: CASRNLGGHEQYF

v_gene: TRBV21-1
j_gene: TRBJ1-2
abundance: -
d_gene: -
CDR3nt: TGTGCCAGCAGCAAAGAGGACAGGGTTCGCTATGGCTACACCTTC
CDR3aa: CASSKEDRVRYGYTF

v_gene: TRBV3-1/TRBV3-2
j_gene: TRBJ1-1
abundance: -
d_gene: -
CDR3nt: TGTGCCAGCAACCTTCTGGCAGGGAACACTGAAGCTTTCTTT
CDR3aa: CASNLLAGNTEAFF

v_gene: TRBV7-2
j_gene: TRBJ1-3
abundance: -
d_gene: -
CDR3nt: TGTGCCAGCAGCTTACACAGTGGAAACACCATATATTTT
CDR3aa: CASSLHSGNTIYF

v_gene: TRBV28
j_gene: TRBJ2-2
abundance: -
d_gene: TRBD2
CDR3nt: TGTGCCAGCACGCCGATAGGGCGGGAGGCCACCGGGGAGCTGTTTTTT
CDR3aa: CASTPIGREATGELFF